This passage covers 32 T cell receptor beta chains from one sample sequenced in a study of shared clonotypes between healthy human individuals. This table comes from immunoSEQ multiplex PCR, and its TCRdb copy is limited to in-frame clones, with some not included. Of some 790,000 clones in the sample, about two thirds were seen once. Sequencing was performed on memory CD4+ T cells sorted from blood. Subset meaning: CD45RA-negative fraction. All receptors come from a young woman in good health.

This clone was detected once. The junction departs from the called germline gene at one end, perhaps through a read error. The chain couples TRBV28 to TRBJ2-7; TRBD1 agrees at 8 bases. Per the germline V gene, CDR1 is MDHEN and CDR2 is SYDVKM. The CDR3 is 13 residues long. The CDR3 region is CASSLTSDRGGFF. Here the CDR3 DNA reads TGTGCCAGCAGTCTCACTTCTGACAGGGGAGGATTTTTC.

The CDR3 sequence is CASSTRGETQYF. For the CDR3, the DNA is TGTGCCTCCTCGACCCGAGGGGAGACCCAGTACTTC. The V call is TRBV6-9, the J call TRBJ2-5; maybe TRBD2 (5 bases). Trimming removed 11 bases from V and 5 bases from J, with 15 bases in between. This CDR3 region has 12 residues. CDR1 is MNHGY, CDR2 SVAAGI, per germline.

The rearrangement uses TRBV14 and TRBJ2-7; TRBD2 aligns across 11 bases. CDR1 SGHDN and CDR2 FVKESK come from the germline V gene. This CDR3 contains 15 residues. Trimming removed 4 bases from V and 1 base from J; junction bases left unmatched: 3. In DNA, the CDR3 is TGTGCCAGCAGCCGAGTAGCGGGAGGGTCCTACGAGCAGTACTTC. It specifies CASSRVAGGSYEQYF.

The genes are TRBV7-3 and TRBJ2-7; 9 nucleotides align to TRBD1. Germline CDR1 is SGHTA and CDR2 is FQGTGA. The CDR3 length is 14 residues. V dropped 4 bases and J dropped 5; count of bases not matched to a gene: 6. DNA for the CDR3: TGTGCCAGCAGCTCCCCGGACAGGGGCGACGAGCAGTACTTC. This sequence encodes CASSSPDRGDEQYF.

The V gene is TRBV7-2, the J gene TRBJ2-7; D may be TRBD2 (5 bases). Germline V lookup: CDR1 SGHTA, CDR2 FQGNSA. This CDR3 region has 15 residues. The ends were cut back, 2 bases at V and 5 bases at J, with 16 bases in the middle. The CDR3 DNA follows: TGTGCCAGCAGCTTAAAGTACGGGGAATCCCACGAGCAGTACTTC. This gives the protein CASSLKYGESHEQYF.

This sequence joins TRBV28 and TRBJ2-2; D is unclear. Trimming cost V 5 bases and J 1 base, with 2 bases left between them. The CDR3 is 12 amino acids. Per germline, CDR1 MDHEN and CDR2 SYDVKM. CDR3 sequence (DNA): TGTGCCAGCAGTGTGAACACCGGGGAGCTGTTTTTT. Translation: CASSVNTGELFF.

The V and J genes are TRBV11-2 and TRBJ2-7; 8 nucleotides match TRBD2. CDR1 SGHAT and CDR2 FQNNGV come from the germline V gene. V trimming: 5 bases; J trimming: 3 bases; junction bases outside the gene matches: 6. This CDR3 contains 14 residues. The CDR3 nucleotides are TGTGCCAGCAGCCCGGGAGGGCCGATCTACGAGCAGTACTTC. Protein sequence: CASSPGGPIYEQYF.

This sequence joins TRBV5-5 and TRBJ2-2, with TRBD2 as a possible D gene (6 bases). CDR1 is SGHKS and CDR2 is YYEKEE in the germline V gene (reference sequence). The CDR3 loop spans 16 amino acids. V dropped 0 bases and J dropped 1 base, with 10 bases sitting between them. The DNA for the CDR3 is TGTGCCAGCAGCTTGGGGCCGACTAGGAACACCGGGGAGCTGTTTTTT. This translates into CASSLGPTRNTGELFF.

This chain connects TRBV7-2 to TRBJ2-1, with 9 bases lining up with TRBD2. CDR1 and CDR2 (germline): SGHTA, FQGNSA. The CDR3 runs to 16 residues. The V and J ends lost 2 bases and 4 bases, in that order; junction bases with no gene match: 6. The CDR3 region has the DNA TGTGCCAGCAGCTTACTAGCGGGAACCGGATACAATGAGCAGTTCTTC. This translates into CASSLLAGTGYNEQFF. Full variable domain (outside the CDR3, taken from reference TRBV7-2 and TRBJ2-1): GAGVSQSPSNKVTEKGKDVELRCDPISGHTALYWYRQSLGQGLEFLIYFQGNSAPDKSGLPSDRFSAERTGGSVSTLTIQRTQQEDSAVYLCASSLLAGTGYNEQFFGPGTRLTVL.

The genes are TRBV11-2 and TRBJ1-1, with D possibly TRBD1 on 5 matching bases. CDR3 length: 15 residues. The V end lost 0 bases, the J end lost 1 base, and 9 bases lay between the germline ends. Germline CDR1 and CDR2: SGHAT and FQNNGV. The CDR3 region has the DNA TGTGCCAGCAGCTTAGATCGGACACCGAACACTGAAGCTTTCTTT. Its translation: CASSLDRTPNTEAFF.

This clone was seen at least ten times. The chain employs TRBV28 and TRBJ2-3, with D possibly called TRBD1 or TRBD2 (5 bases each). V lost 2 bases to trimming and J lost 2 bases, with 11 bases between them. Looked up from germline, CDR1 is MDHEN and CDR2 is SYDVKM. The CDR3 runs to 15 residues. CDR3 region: CASSLGGGDTDTQYF. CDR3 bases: TGTGCCAGCAGTTTAGGTGGGGGTGACACAGATACGCAGTATTTT.

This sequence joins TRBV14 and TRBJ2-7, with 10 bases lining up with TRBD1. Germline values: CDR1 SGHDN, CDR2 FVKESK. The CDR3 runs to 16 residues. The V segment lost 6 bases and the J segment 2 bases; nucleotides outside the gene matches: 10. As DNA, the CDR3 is TGTGCCAGCAGTCCCCTACCGGGACAGGGGCCCTACGAGCAGTACTTC. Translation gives CASSPLPGQGPYEQYF. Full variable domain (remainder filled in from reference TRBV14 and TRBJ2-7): EAGVTQFPSHSVIEKGQTVTLRCDPISGHDNLYWYRRVMGKEIKFLLHFVKESKQDESGMPNNRFLAERTGGTYSTLKVQPAELEDSGVYFCASSPLPGQGPYEQYFGPGTRLTVT.

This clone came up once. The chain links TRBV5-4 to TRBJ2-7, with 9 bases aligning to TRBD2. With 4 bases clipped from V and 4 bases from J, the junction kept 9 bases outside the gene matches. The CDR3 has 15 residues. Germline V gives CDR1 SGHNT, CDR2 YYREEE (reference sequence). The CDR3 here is CASSPTSGEWYEQYF. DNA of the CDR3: TGTGCCAGCAGCCCGACTAGCGGTGAGTGGTACGAGCAGTACTTC.

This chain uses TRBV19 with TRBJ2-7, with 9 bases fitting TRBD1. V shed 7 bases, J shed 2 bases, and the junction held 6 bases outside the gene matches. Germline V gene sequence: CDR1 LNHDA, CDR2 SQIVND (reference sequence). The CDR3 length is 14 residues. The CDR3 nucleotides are TGTGCCAGTACTAAAACAGGGGGCACCTACGAGCAGTACTTC. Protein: CASTKTGGTYEQYF.

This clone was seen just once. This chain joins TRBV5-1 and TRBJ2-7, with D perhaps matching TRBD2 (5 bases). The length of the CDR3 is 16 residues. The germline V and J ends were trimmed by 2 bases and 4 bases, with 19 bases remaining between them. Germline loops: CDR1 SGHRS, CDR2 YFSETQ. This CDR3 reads CASSFGREPRVYEQYF. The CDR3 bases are TGCGCCAGCAGCTTTGGACGGGAACCCCGAGTTTACGAGCAGTACTTC.

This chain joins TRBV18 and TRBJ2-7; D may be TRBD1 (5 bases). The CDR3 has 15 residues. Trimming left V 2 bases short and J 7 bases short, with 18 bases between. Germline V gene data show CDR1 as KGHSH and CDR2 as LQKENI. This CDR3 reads CASSPYSQGEEEQYF. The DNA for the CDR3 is TGTGCCAGCTCACCATACTCCCAGGGTGAGGAGGAGCAGTACTTC.

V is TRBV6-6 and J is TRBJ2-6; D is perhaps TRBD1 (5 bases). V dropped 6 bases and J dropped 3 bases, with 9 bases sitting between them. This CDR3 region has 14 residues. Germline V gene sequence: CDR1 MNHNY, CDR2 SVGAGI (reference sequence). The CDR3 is CASRPGLGANVLTF. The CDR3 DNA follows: TGTGCCAGCAGGCCAGGGCTTGGGGCCAACGTCCTGACTTTC.

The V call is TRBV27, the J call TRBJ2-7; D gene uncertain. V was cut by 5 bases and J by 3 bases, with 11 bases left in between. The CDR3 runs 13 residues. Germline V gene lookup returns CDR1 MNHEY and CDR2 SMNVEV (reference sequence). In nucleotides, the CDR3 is TGTGCCAGCAGTGCCCGAACAGACTACGAGCAGTACTTC. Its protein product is CASSARTDYEQYF.

Here the CDR3 DNA reads TGTGCCATCAGTGAGTCAAGGCCAGGGTCCCCCTCTAACTATGGCTACACCTTC. Translation: CAISESRPGSPSNYGYTF. V usage is TRBV10-3 and J usage is TRBJ1-2; weak D call: TRBD1 (5 bases). V lost 0 bases and J 0 bases, leaving 17 bases between the germline ends. CDR1 is ENHRY, CDR2 SYGVKD, per germline. CDR3 length: 18 residues.

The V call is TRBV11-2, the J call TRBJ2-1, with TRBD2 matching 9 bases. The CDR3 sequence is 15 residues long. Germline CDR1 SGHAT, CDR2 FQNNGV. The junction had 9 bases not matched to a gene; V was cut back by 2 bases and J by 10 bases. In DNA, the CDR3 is TGTGCCAGCAGCTTATTTGGCGGGAGGGCCCACGAGCAGTTCTTC. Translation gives CASSLFGGRAHEQFF.

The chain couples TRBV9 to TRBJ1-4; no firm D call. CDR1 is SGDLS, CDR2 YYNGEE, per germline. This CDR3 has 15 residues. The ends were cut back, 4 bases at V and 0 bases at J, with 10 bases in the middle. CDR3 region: CASSKDTATNEKLFF. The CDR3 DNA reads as TGTGCCAGCAGCAAAGACACTGCAACTAATGAAAAACTGTTTTTT. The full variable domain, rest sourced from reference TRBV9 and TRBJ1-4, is DSGVTQTPKHLITATGQRVTLRCSPRSGDLSVYWYQQSLDQGLQFLIQYYNGEERAKGNILERFSAQQFPDLHSELNLSSLELGDSALYFCASSKDTATNEKLFFGSGTQLSVL.

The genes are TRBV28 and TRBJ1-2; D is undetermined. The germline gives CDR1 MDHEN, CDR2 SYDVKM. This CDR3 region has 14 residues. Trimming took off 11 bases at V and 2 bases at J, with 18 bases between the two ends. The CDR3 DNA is TGTGCCGTACCCACCCGGACGGGGAACTATGGCTACACCTTC. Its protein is CAVPTRTGNYGYTF.

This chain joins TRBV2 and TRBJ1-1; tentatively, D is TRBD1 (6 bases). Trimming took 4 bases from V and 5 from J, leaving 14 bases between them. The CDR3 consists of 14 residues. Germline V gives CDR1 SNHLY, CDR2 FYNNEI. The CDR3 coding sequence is TGTGCCAGCAGTGCACAGGGAACGGGAACTGAAGCTTTCTTT. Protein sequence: CASSAQGTGTEAFF.

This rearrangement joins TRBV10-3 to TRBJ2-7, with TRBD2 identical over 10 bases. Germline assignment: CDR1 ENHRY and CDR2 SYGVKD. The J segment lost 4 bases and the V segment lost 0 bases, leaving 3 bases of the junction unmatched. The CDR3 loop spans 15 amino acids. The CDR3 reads CAISESPSGSYEQYF. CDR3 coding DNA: TGTGCCATCAGTGAGTCCCCTAGCGGGAGTTACGAGCAGTACTTC.

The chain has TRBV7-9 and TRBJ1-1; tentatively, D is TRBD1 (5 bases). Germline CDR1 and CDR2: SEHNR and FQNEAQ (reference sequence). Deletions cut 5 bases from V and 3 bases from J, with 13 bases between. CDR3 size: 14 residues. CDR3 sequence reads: CASSMLLGDTEAFF. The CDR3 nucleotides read TGTGCCAGCAGCATGCTGCTGGGGGACACTGAAGCTTTCTTT.

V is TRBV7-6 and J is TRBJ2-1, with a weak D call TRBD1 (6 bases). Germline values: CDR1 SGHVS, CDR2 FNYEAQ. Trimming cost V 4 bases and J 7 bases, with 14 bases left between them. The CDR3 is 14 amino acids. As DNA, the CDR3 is TGTGCCAGCAGCTACAGGGAAACGGGAAATGAGCAGTTCTTC. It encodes CASSYRETGNEQFF.

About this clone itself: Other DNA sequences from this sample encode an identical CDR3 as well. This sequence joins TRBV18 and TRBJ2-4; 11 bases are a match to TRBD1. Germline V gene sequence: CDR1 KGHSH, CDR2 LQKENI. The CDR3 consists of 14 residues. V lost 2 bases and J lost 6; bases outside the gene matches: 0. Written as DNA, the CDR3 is TGTGCCAGCTCACCAGGACAGGGGGCAAACATTCAGTACTTC. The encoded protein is CASSPGQGANIQYF.

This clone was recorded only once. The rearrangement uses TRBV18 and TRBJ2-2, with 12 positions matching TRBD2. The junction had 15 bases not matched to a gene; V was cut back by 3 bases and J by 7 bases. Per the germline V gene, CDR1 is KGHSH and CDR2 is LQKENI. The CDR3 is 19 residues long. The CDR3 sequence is CASSPFNGRLAGAFGELFF. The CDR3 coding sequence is TGTGCCAGCTCACCGTTCAACGGCCGACTAGCGGGAGCGTTCGGGGAGCTGTTTTTT.

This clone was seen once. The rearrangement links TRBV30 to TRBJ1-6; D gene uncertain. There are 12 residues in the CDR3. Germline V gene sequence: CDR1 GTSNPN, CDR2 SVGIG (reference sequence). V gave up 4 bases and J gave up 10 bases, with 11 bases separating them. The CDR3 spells CAWTETESPLHF. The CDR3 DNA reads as TGTGCCTGGACAGAGACGGAGTCACCCCTCCACTTT.

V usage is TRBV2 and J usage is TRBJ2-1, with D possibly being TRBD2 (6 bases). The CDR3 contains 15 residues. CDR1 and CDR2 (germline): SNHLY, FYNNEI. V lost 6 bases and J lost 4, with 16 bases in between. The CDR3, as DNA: TGTGCCAGCAGAGTGAGGCTAGCGACTTACAATGAGCAGTTCTTC. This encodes CASRVRLATYNEQFF.

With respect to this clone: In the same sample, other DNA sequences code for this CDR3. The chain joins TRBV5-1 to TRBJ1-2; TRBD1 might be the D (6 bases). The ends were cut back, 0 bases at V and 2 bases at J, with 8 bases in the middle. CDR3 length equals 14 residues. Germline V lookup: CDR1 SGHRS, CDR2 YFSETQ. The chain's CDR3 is CASSLVGGNYGYTF. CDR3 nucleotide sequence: TGCGCCAGCAGCTTGGTCGGGGGCAACTATGGCTACACCTTC.

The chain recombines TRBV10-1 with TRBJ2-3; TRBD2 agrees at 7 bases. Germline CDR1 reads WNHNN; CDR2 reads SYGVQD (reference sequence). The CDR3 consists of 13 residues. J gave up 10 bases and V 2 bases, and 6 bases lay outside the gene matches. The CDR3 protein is CASSERGEAAQYF. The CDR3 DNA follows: TGCGCCAGCAGTGAGCGGGGGGAGGCTGCGCAGTATTTT.